A single TCR beta chain is shown here with its context. The antigen is undetermined. Germline assignment: CDR1 SEHNR and CDR2 FQNEAQ (reference sequence). Trimming pared 2 bases from V and 0 bases from J, leaving 17 bases between. The CDR3 length is 18 residues. The data were taken from a study of pediatric ulcerative colitis. Study summary: Seven or eight patients showed pancolitis and two showed left-sided colitis.

The rectum was sampled with one to two pinch biopsies at colonoscopy. Study outcomes and limitations: All ulcerative colitis patients, but no controls, carried a couple of rectal clonotypes. Total lymphocyte DNA, not sorted subsets, was the template.

Each sample received Survey-level depth of up to 500,000 reads. Some clones are missing from TCRdb's copy, which holds only in-frame ones; the method was immunoSEQ multiplex PCR. This table holds around 18,000 clones, 74% found once. Sequenced: gut tissue. V usage is TRBV7-9 and J usage is TRBJ2-1; either TRBD1 or TRBD2 may fit D (6 bases each). The sequence derives from a boy between 5 and 17 years old with moderate ulcerative colitis. The CDR3 region is CASSLSSQGGTSYNEQFF. The CDR3 DNA is TGTGCCAGCAGCTTATCATCCCAAGGGGGGACCTCCTACAATGAGCAGTTCTTC.